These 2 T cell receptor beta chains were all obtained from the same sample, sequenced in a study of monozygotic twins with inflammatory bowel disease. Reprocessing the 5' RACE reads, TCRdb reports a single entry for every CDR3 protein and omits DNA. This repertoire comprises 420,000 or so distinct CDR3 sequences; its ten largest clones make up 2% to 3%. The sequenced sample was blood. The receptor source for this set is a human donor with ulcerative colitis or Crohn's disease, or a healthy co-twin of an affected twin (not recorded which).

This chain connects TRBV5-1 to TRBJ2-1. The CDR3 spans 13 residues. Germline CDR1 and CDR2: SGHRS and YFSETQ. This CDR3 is CASSLVEANEQFF.

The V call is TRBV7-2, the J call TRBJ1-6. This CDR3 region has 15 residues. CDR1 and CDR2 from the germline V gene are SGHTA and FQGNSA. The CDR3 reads CASSLHGRANSPLHF.